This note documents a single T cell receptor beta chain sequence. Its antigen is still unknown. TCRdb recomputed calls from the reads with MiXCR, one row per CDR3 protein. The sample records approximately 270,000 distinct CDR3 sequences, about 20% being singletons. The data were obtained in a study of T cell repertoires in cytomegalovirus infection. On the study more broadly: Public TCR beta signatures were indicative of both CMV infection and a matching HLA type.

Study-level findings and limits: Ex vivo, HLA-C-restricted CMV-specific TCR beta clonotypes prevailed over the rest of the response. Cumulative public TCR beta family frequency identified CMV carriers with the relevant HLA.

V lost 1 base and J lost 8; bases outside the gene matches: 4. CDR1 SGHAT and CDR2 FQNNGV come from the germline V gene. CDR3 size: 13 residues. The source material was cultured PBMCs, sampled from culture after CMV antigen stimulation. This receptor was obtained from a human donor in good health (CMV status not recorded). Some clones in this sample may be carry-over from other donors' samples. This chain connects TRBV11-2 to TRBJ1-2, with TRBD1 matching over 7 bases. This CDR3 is CASSLATGKGYTF. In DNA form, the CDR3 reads TGTGCCAGCAGCTTAGCGACAGGGAAGGGCTACACCTTC.